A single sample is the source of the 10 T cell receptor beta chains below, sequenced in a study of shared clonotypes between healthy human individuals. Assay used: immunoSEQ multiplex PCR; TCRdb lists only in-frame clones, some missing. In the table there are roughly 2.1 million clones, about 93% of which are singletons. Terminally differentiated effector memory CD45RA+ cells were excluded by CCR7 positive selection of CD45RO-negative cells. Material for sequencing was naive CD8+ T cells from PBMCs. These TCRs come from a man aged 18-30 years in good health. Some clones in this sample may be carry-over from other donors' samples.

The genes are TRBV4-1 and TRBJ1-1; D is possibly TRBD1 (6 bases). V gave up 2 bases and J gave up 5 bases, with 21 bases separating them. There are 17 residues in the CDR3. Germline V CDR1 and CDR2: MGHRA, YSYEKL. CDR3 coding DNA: TGCGCCAGCAGCCAAATAGTCGGGGGGCCCCAAGGAACTGAAGCTTTCTTT. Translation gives CASSQIVGGPQGTEAFF.

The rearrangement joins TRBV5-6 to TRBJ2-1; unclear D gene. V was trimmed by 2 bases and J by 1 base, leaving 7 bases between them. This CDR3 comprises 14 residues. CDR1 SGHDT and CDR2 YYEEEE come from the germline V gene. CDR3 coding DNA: TGTGCCAGCAGCTTCTGGCGGTCCTACAATGAGCAGTTCTTC. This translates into CASSFWRSYNEQFF.

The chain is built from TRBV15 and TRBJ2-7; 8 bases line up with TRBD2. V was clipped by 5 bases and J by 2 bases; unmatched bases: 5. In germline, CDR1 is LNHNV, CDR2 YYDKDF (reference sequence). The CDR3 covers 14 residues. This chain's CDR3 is CATSDWRGAYEQYF. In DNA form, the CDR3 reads TGTGCCACCAGCGATTGGCGGGGGGCCTACGAGCAGTACTTC.

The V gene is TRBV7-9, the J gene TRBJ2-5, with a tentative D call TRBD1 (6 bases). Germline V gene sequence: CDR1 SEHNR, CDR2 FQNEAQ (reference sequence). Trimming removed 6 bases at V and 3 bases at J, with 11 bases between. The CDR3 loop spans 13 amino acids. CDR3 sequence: CASRSQGKETQYF. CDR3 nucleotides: TGTGCCAGCAGATCTCAGGGGAAAGAGACCCAGTACTTC.

CDR3 residues: CASSPGWLGTGITDTQYF. Written as DNA, the CDR3 is TGTGCCAGCAGCCCAGGGTGGTTAGGGACAGGGATCACAGATACGCAGTATTTT. The rearrangement joins TRBV27 to TRBJ2-3, with TRBD1 identical over 9 bases. Germline V CDR1 and CDR2: MNHEY, SMNVEV (reference sequence). V lost 6 bases, J lost 2 bases, and 15 bases stayed unmatched. The CDR3 contains 18 residues.

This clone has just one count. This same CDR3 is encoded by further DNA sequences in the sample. The CDR3 is CASSGGSYEQYF. The DNA of the CDR3 is TGTGCCAGCAGCGGGGGTTCCTACGAGCAGTACTTC. This chain links TRBV7-9 with TRBJ2-7; D is possibly TRBD1 or TRBD2 (5 bases each). CDR3 size: 12 residues. From germline, CDR1 is SEHNR and CDR2 FQNEAQ (reference sequence). V was cut by 5 bases and J by 1 base, with 6 bases left in between.

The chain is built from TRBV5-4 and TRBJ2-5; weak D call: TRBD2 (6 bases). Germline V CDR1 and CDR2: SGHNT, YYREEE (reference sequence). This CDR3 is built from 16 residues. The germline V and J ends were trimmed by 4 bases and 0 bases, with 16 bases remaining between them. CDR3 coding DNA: TGTGCCAGCAGCACCAAGGAGCGGGTAAACCAAGAGACCCAGTACTTC. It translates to CASSTKERVNQETQYF.

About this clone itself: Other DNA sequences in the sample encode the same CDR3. CDR3 region: CASSLALGLGANVLTF. The CDR3 bases are TGTGCCAGCAGCTTAGCGCTAGGGTTAGGGGCCAACGTCCTGACTTTC. This chain connects TRBV7-9 to TRBJ2-6, with D unclear. Trimming took 0 bases from V and 4 from J, leaving 10 bases between them. The CDR3 is 16 residues long. Per germline, CDR1 SEHNR and CDR2 FQNEAQ (reference sequence).

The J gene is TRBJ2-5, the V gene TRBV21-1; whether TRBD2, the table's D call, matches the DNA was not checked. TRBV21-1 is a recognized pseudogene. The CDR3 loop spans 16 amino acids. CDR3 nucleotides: TGTGCCAGCAGCAAAGCCGGGACTAGCGGAGAAGAGACCCAGTACTTC. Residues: CASSKAGTSGEETQYF.

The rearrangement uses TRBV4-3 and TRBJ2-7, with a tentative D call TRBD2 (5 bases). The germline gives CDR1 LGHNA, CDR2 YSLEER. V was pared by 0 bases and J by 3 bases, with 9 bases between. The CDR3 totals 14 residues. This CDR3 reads CASSQETGYYEQYF. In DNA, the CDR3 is TGCGCCAGCAGCCAAGAGACGGGGTACTACGAGCAGTACTTC.